This T cell receptor beta chain was identified in a study of blood T cell repertoires in COVID-19. Germline V gene data show CDR1 as SGHAT and CDR2 as FQDESV (reference sequence). V shed 3 bases and J shed 2 bases, with 10 bases lying between them. The CDR3 loop spans 15 amino acids. Some clones are missing from TCRdb's copy, which holds only in-frame ones; the method was immunoSEQ multiplex PCR. The data hold approximately 120,000 clones, with roughly 88% observed a single time. Sequencing input: peripheral blood. This rearrangement joins TRBV11-1 to TRBJ1-4, with D possibly matching TRBD1 (6 bases). The source is a woman older than 75 with active or convalescent COVID-19. The CDR3 spells CASSFTGNTNEKLFF. The CDR3 DNA reads TGTGCCAGCAGCTTTACAGGGAATACTAATGAAAAACTGTTTTTT. Supplemented by reference TRBV11-1 and TRBJ1-4, the full variable domain reads EAEVAQSPRYKITEKSQAVAFWCDPISGHATLYWYRQILGQGPELLVQFQDESVVDDSQLPKDRFSAERLKGVDSTLKIQPAELGDSAMYLCASSFTGNTNEKLFFGSGTQLSVL.